The 16 T cell receptor beta chains below come from one sample, sequenced in a study of blood T cell repertoires in COVID-19. The data were produced by immunoSEQ multiplex PCR, yet TCRdb's version contains in-frame clones alone and is incomplete. The sample has 120,000 to 150,000 clones; about four fifths are singletons. Source material: peripheral blood. The receptors shown here come from a human donor in a cohort sampled during active COVID-19.

The genes are TRBV9 and TRBJ1-3; maybe TRBD1 (6 bases). Deletions cut 4 bases from V and 3 bases from J, with 8 bases between. The CDR3 loop spans 13 amino acids. Germline V gene lookup returns CDR1 SGDLS and CDR2 YYNGEE. The CDR3 spells CASSRTVGNTIYF. The CDR3 DNA follows: TGTGCCAGCAGCAGGACAGTTGGAAACACCATATATTTT.

The rearrangement uses TRBV28 and TRBJ1-4; 11 nucleotides agree with TRBD1. Germline values: CDR1 MDHEN, CDR2 SYDVKM. The CDR3 totals 16 residues. V lost 4 bases and J lost 7; bases outside the gene matches: 8. The CDR3 DNA sequence: TGTGCCAGCAGTTCCGACGCCGGGACAGGGGGTGAAAAACTGTTTTTT. Its protein is CASSSDAGTGGEKLFF.

CDR3 sequence: CASSLLTVMDGYTF. The DNA for the CDR3 is TGTGCCAGCAGCTTATTAACAGTGATGGATGGCTACACCTTC. The chain uses TRBV7-9 and TRBJ1-2; no definite D call. Germline-derived CDR1 and CDR2 are SEHNR and FQNEAQ (reference sequence). The germline V and J ends were trimmed by 2 bases and 6 bases, with 13 bases remaining between them. The CDR3 is 14 residues long.

The chain is built from TRBV5-1 and TRBJ2-7, with 15 nucleotides matching TRBD2. The CDR3 is 16 residues long. In germline, CDR1 is SGHRS, CDR2 YFSETQ. V trimming: 4 bases; J trimming: 5 bases; junction bases outside the gene matches: 7. CDR3 sequence (DNA): TGCGCCAGCAGCCTGGGACTAGCGGGAGGCGGGGACGAGCAGTACTTC. This translates into CASSLGLAGGGDEQYF.

The gene calls are TRBV10-1 and TRBJ1-1, with TRBD1 identical over 8 bases. Germline trimming cut 6 bases from V and 5 bases from J; bases unmatched to any gene: 11. Germline V gives CDR1 WNHNN, CDR2 SYGVQD (reference sequence). The CDR3 runs to 15 residues. The CDR3 DNA reads TGCGCCAGCAGGGGAAAGGACAGGGCCCCTACTGAAGCTTTCTTT. Encoded protein: CASRGKDRAPTEAFF.

Here the CDR3 reads CASSIRDRPNYGYTF. The CDR3 bases are TGTGCCAGTAGTATCCGGGACAGACCTAACTATGGCTACACCTTC. This chain connects TRBV19 to TRBJ1-2; 7 bases match TRBD1. The CDR3 sequence is 15 residues long. Trimming removed 3 bases from V and 0 bases from J; junction bases left unmatched: 4. Germline assignment: CDR1 LNHDA and CDR2 SQIVND (reference sequence).

The chain combines TRBV5-1 with TRBJ1-2; the match to TRBD1 covers 10 bases. J gave up 0 bases and V 4 bases, and 3 bases lay outside the gene matches. CDR1 SGHRS and CDR2 YFSETQ come from the germline V gene. The CDR3 is 15 residues long. The CDR3 DNA reads as TGCGCCAGCAGCGTGACAGGGGGCACTAACTATGGCTACACCTTC. The encoded protein is CASSVTGGTNYGYTF. Together with reference TRBV5-1 and TRBJ1-2, the CDR3 gives the full variable domain: KAGVTQTPRYLIKTRGQQVTLSCSPISGHRSVSWYQQTPGQGLQFLFEYFSETQRNKGNFPGRFSGRQFSNSRSEMNVSTLELGDSALYLCASSVTGGTNYGYTFGSGTRLTVV.

V is TRBV5-6 and J is TRBJ2-7, with D unclear. In germline, CDR1 is SGHDT, CDR2 YYEEEE. This CDR3 has 15 amino acids. V lost 2 bases and J 3 bases, leaving 15 bases between the germline ends. The CDR3 sequence: CASSFRVSYRYEQYF. The CDR3 nucleotides are TGTGCCAGCAGCTTTCGAGTGTCCTACCGCTACGAGCAGTACTTC.

This clone has only one observation. The chain couples TRBV11-2 to TRBJ2-7; 9 bases map to TRBD1. J was trimmed by 1 base and V by 5 bases; bases with no gene match: 9. This CDR3 contains 16 residues. Germline V gene lookup returns CDR1 SGHAT and CDR2 FQNNGV. CDR3 coding DNA: TGTGCCAGCAGCCCGTCTCCGGGACAGGGTTCCTACGAGCAGTACTTC. Translated, it gives CASSPSPGQGSYEQYF.

The V gene is TRBV6-6, the J gene TRBJ1-5; possible D gene TRBD1, 5 bases. V gave up 7 bases and J gave up 2 bases, with 12 bases separating them. This CDR3 is 14 amino acids long. Per the germline V gene, CDR1 is MNHNY and CDR2 is SVGAGI (reference sequence). The CDR3 loop is CASTESGGNQPQHF. For the CDR3, the DNA is TGTGCCAGCACCGAGTCGGGGGGCAATCAGCCCCAGCATTTT.

This sequence joins TRBV3-1 (or the pseudogene TRBV3-2) and TRBJ1-6; 9 nucleotides line up with TRBD1. From germline, CDR1 is LGHDT and CDR2 YNNKEL (reference sequence). V gave up 4 bases and J gave up 0 bases; unmatched junction bases: 1. This CDR3 has 16 amino acids. CDR3 coding DNA: TGTGCCAGCAGCCGGACAGGGGACTCCTATAATTCACCCCTCCACTTT. It translates to CASSRTGDSYNSPLHF.

The chain employs TRBV28 and TRBJ2-2; 8 nucleotides align to TRBD2. In germline, CDR1 is MDHEN, CDR2 SYDVKM. The V and J ends lost 7 bases and 0 bases, in that order; junction bases with no gene match: 7. CDR3 length equals 16 residues. CDR3 residues: CASIRDGRANTGELFF. In nucleotides, the CDR3 is TGTGCCAGCATTAGAGACGGGAGGGCGAACACCGGGGAGCTGTTTTTT.

V and J are TRBV7-2 and TRBJ2-7; perhaps TRBD1 as D (6 bases). Per the germline V gene, CDR1 is SGHTA and CDR2 is FQGNSA. This CDR3 spans 16 amino acids. Trimming removed 1 base from V and 2 bases from J, with 15 bases in between. CDR3 in DNA: TGTGCCAGCAGCTTAGTCCCCCGGGACACCACCTACGAGCAGTACTTC. As protein: CASSLVPRDTTYEQYF.

This rearrangement joins TRBV10-2 to TRBJ2-2; TRBD2 agrees at 8 bases. This CDR3 is built from 18 residues. V was clipped by 0 bases and J by 4 bases; unmatched bases: 10. Germline lookup yields CDR1 WSHSY and CDR2 SAAADI. The CDR3 DNA reads as TGCGCCAGCAGTGAGTCGCTCCCAGGACTAGCTGGCACCGGGGAGCTGTTTTTT. This sequence encodes CASSESLPGLAGTGELFF.

This clone came up once. The chain joins TRBV5-4 to TRBJ2-1; 7 bases fit TRBD2. Trimming took 4 bases from V and 0 from J; bases not matched to a gene: 7. The V gene's germline CDR1 is SGHNT and CDR2 YYREEE (reference sequence). The CDR3 is 16 residues long. CDR3 residues: CASSQDLADSYNEQFF. The CDR3 nucleotides read TGTGCCAGCAGCCAAGATCTAGCGGACTCCTACAATGAGCAGTTCTTC.

This clone occurred once. V usage is TRBV6-5 and J usage is TRBJ1-4; no reliable D call. This CDR3 is 13 amino acids long. V was cut by 6 bases and J by 0 bases, with 5 bases left in between. Germline V gives CDR1 MNHEY, CDR2 SVGAGI. This CDR3 is CASRATTNEKLFF. DNA for the CDR3: TGTGCCAGCAGGGCAACAACTAATGAAAAACTGTTTTTT.